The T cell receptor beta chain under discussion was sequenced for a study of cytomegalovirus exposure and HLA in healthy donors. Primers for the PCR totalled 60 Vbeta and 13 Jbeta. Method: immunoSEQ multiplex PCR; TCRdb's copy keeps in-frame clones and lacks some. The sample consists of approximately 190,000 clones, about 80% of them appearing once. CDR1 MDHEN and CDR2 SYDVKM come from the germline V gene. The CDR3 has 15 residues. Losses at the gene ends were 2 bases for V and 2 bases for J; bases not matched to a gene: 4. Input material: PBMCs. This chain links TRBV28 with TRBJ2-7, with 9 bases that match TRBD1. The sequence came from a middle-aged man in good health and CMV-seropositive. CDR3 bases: TGTGCCAGCAGTTTAGGACAGGGGTCACCCTACGAGCAGTACTTC. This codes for CASSLGQGSPYEQYF.